This T cell receptor (beta chain) was identified during a study of T cell repertoires in cytomegalovirus infection. V lost 6 bases to trimming and J lost 2 bases, with 20 bases between them. Germline-derived CDR1 and CDR2 are SEHNR and FQNEAQ (reference sequence). CDR3 length: 17 amino acids. This clonotype occurred a few times. The antigen is not known. TCRdb passed the reads through MiXCR, listing each CDR3 protein once. This table has 900,000 to 950,000 distinct CDR3 sequences, around 30% appearing once. This specimen was cultured CD8+ T cells from PBMCs, taken from culture after CMV antigen stimulation. This chain uses TRBV7-9 with TRBJ1-5, with a weak D call TRBD1 (5 bases). This TCR derives from a human donor in good health (CMV status not recorded). Some clones in this sample may be carry-over from other donors' samples. The CDR3 region has the DNA TGTGCCAGCAGTTTATCAGGGAAGGTCATCGGCAATCAGCCCCAGCATTTT. Translation: CASSLSGKVIGNQPQHF.